These 30 T cell receptor beta chains were all obtained from the same sample, sequenced in a study of beta chain features in type 1 diabetes. The study reverse transcribed the entire isolated RNA, so it sequenced expressed TCRB transcripts. Sequencing used immunoSEQ multiplex PCR; TCRdb keeps in-frame clones, though not all of them. The sample holds 900,000 or so clones, 15% to 20% seen once. The sample taken for sequencing was naive CD4+ T cells from blood. These receptors originate from a woman aged 18-29 years in good health.

This clone was detected only a few times. The chain recombines TRBV11-2 with TRBJ2-1; the D gene is possibly TRBD2 (6 bases). This CDR3 has 16 residues. Looked up from germline, CDR1 is SGHAT and CDR2 is FQNNGV. Trimming stripped 4 bases from V and 7 bases from J, with 20 bases between. The CDR3 nucleotides are TGTGCCAGCAGCTCCCGACTAGAATCAAGGGTAAATGAGCAGTTCTTC. As protein: CASSSRLESRVNEQFF. Supplemented by reference TRBV11-2 and TRBJ2-1, the full variable domain reads EAGVAQSPRYKIIEKRQSVAFWCNPISGHATLYWYQQILGQGPKLLIQFQNNGVVDDSQLPKDRFSAERLKGVDSTLKIQPAKLEDSAVYLCASSSRLESRVNEQFFGPGTRLTVL.

This clone was detected many times. This chain uses TRBV21-1 with TRBJ2-3; the D call in the table, TRBD2, was not verified against the DNA. TRBV21-1 is marked as a pseudogene. The CDR3 sequence is 15 residues long. CDR3 nucleotide sequence: TGTGCCAGAAGGGGATTAGCGGAATTCCCAGATACGCAGTATTTT. Its translation is CARRGLAEFPDTQYF.

J is TRBJ1-2 and V is TRBV27; D is perhaps TRBD1 (5 bases). This CDR3 has 16 residues. Germline V gene sequence: CDR1 MNHEY, CDR2 SMNVEV (reference sequence). The germline V and J ends were trimmed by 7 bases and 2 bases, with 20 bases remaining between them. The CDR3 sequence is CASTLRGRSGNYGYTF. DNA for the CDR3: TGTGCCAGCACCCTAAGGGGCAGGTCTGGAAACTATGGCTACACCTTC.

The chain combines TRBV7-2 with TRBJ1-1, with TRBD1 as a possible D gene (6 bases). The CDR3 totals 15 residues. Trimming cost V 5 bases and J 1 base, with 14 bases left between them. Germline V gene data show CDR1 as SGHTA and CDR2 as FQGNSA. CDR3 DNA sequence: TGTGCCAGCAGCGCTAGAGGACAGACGAACACTGAAGCTTTCTTT. As protein: CASSARGQTNTEAFF.

In this sample, this clone turned up a few times. The J gene is TRBJ1-2, the V gene TRBV6-5, with 7 bases matching TRBD1. Germline V gene lookup returns CDR1 MNHEY and CDR2 SVGAGI. The CDR3 spans 15 residues. Trimming at V came to 7 bases and at J to 3 bases, leaving 11 bases not matched to a gene. CDR3 DNA: TGTGCCAGCACCCACCCCGGAGACAGGGACTATGGCTACACCTTC. Translation: CASTHPGDRDYGYTF.

This clone showed up just once. This chain links TRBV28 with TRBJ2-5; D is ambiguous. Trimming took 5 bases from V and 5 from J, leaving 18 bases between them. The CDR3 is 15 residues long. Germline assignment: CDR1 MDHEN and CDR2 SYDVKM. CDR3 residues: CASSSSRTLVETQYF. The CDR3 DNA reads TGTGCCAGCAGTAGTTCCAGGACCCTAGTGGAGACCCAGTACTTC.

This chain uses TRBV29-1 with TRBJ2-1; no clear D gene. CDR1 is SQVTM and CDR2 is ANQGSEA in the germline V gene. Trimming removed 4 bases from V and 4 bases from J, with 11 bases in between. The CDR3 is 13 amino acids. CDR3 in amino acids: CSVGNSGYNEQFF. DNA of the CDR3: TGCAGCGTTGGAAACAGTGGATACAATGAGCAGTTCTTC.

This chain connects TRBV28 to TRBJ2-3; 15 positions match TRBD2. CDR3 size: 21 residues. The V and J ends lost 2 bases and 0 bases, in that order; junction bases with no gene match: 12. From germline, CDR1 is MDHEN and CDR2 SYDVKM. CDR3 residues: CASSLGGIGLAGGPSTDTQYF. The CDR3 nucleotides are TGTGCCAGCAGTTTAGGGGGGATCGGACTAGCGGGAGGGCCAAGCACAGATACGCAGTATTTT. Variable domain in full (rest from reference TRBV28 and TRBJ2-3): DVKVTQSSRYLVKRTGEKVFLECVQDMDHENMFWYRQDPGLGLRLIYFSYDVKMKEKGDIPEGYSVSREKKERFSLILESASTNQTSMYLCASSLGGIGLAGGPSTDTQYFGPGTRLTVL.

This clone was picked up a small number of times. The chain employs TRBV25-1 and TRBJ2-1, with 10 bases that match TRBD2. Unmatched junction bases numbered 6, after V lost 6 bases and J lost 4 bases. The germline gives CDR1 MGHDK, CDR2 SYGVNS. The CDR3 is 15 amino acids. The CDR3 loop reads CASSGLAAPYNEQFF. The CDR3 nucleotides are TGTGCCAGCAGCGGACTAGCGGCCCCATACAATGAGCAGTTCTTC.

There are a few counts of this clone. The V call is TRBV29-1, the J call TRBJ1-1; D gene unclear. Between the trimmed V and J ends, which lost 3 bases and 2 bases, there was a span of 10 bases. The CDR3 sequence is 13 residues long. CDR1 is SQVTM and CDR2 is ANQGSEA in the germline V gene. CDR3 nucleotide sequence: TGCAGCGTTGATGCACAGTTAAACACTGAAGCTTTCTTT. As protein: CSVDAQLNTEAFF.

This clone has just a few counts. The rearrangement uses TRBV28 and TRBJ1-1; D possibly corresponds to TRBD1 (6 bases). Between the trimmed V and J ends, which lost 6 bases and 5 bases, there was a span of 19 bases. The CDR3 loop spans 15 amino acids. CDR1 and CDR2 from the germline V gene are MDHEN and SYDVKM. The CDR3 nucleotides read TGTGCCAGCAGCCGCCATACAGGGCTGCGGACTGAAGCTTTCTTT. Protein product: CASSRHTGLRTEAFF.

The chain couples TRBV7-2 to TRBJ2-7; 8 nucleotides match TRBD2. The CDR3 totals 15 residues. Trimming at V came to 2 bases and at J to 0 bases, leaving 3 bases not matched to a gene. Germline CDR1 reads SGHTA; CDR2 reads FQGNSA. The CDR3 bases are TGTGCCAGCAGCTTACTAGCGGGCCTCTCCTACGAGCAGTACTTC. Translated, it gives CASSLLAGLSYEQYF.

The V gene is TRBV11-2, the J gene TRBJ1-1; the D gene is possibly TRBD1 (5 bases). V lost 8 bases and J 7 bases, leaving 23 bases between the germline ends. CDR3 length: 15 residues. Germline lookup yields CDR1 SGHAT and CDR2 FQNNGV. The CDR3 DNA sequence: TGTGCCAGCCAGAATATCCGGGGCGACCGGTTTGAAGCTTTCTTT. It encodes CASQNIRGDRFEAFF.

This clone showed up just a few times. The J gene is TRBJ2-7, the V gene TRBV27; 8 nucleotides agree with TRBD1. The CDR3 covers 14 residues. The germline gives CDR1 MNHEY, CDR2 SMNVEV (reference sequence). With 5 bases clipped from V and 5 bases from J, the junction kept 8 bases outside the gene matches. CDR3 DNA sequence: TGTGCCAGCAGTATTCGGACAGGGTACCACGAGCAGTACTTC. Translated, it gives CASSIRTGYHEQYF.

This chain links TRBV5-1 with TRBJ1-4, with D unresolved. Trimming took off 4 bases at V and 4 bases at J, with 17 bases between the two ends. This CDR3 spans 16 amino acids. The germline V gene encodes CDR1 SGHRS and CDR2 YFSETQ. The CDR3 spells CASSPRGLLHNEKLFF. CDR3 nucleotides: TGCGCCAGCAGCCCCCGGGGTTTACTCCATAATGAAAAACTGTTTTTT.

The CDR3 here is CASSQDLGDLNTEAFF. CDR3 coding DNA: TGCGCCAGCAGCCAAGATCTTGGGGACCTGAACACTGAAGCTTTCTTT. The chain carries TRBV4-3 and TRBJ1-1; tentative D call: TRBD1 (5 bases). From germline, CDR1 is LGHNA and CDR2 YSLEER. CDR3 size: 16 residues. V was shortened by 0 bases and J by 0 bases, with 11 bases between the two germline ends.

This clone was recorded once. DNA for the CDR3: TGTGCCAGCAGCCGAGGGTGCTTAAAAGATACGCAGTATTTT. Translation gives CASSRGCLKDTQYF. The genes are TRBV14 and TRBJ2-3; tentative D call: TRBD2 (5 bases). Looked up from germline, CDR1 is SGHDN and CDR2 is FVKESK. The CDR3 extends over 14 amino acids. Trimming took off 4 bases at V and 5 bases at J, with 13 bases between the two ends. Based on the CDR3 plus reference TRBV14 and TRBJ2-3, the full variable domain is EAGVTQFPSHSVIEKGQTVTLRCDPISGHDNLYWYRRVMGKEIKFLLHFVKESKQDESGMPNNRFLAERTGGTYSTLKVQPAELEDSGVYFCASSRGCLKDTQYFGPGTRLTVL.

The gene calls are TRBV7-9 and TRBJ2-2; maybe TRBD2 (6 bases). This CDR3 is built from 14 residues. Germline V lookup: CDR1 SEHNR, CDR2 FQNEAQ (reference sequence). Trimming took off 3 bases at V and 5 bases at J, with 10 bases between the two ends. The CDR3 coding sequence is TGTGCCAGCAGCTTTAGCGGAGGGACCGGGGAGCTGTTTTTT. Encoded protein: CASSFSGGTGELFF.

The chain joins TRBV7-9 to TRBJ2-5; possibly TRBD2 for D (5 bases). Germline assignment: CDR1 SEHNR and CDR2 FQNEAQ (reference sequence). The V and J ends lost 5 bases and 5 bases respectively, with 21 bases between them. CDR3 size: 16 residues. The CDR3 sequence is CASSKEGSLLIETQYF. The CDR3 DNA is TGTGCCAGCAGCAAAGAGGGTAGTCTCCTGATCGAGACCCAGTACTTC.

The chain recombines TRBV27 with TRBJ1-5; TRBD1 agrees at 8 bases. With V trimmed by 5 bases and J by 6 bases, 12 bases remained unmatched. This CDR3 is 16 amino acids long. Germline V gene lookup returns CDR1 MNHEY and CDR2 SMNVEV (reference sequence). In DNA, the CDR3 is TGTGCCAGCAGTACCGGGTACGGGACAGGAGGTCAGCCCCAGCATTTT. This sequence encodes CASSTGYGTGGQPQHF.

The sample holds a few counts of this clone. J is TRBJ2-2 and V is TRBV4-3; possibly TRBD2 for D (5 bases). Germline-derived CDR1 and CDR2 are LGHNA and YSLEER. The CDR3 is 14 amino acids. The V end lost 4 bases, the J end lost 6 bases, and 12 bases lay between the germline ends. CDR3 DNA: TGCGCCAGCAGCCGGGCCCAGCGGTCCGGGGAGCTGTTTTTT. Translating gives CASSRAQRSGELFF.

This clone was seen only a few times. The chain couples TRBV7-2 to TRBJ2-3; 9 bases line up with TRBD2. The CDR3 runs 14 residues. V lost 5 bases, J lost 3 bases, and 3 bases stayed unmatched. The germline gives CDR1 SGHTA, CDR2 FQGNSA. The CDR3 loop reads CASSRLAETDTQYF. DNA for the CDR3: TGTGCCAGCAGCCGACTAGCGGAAACAGATACGCAGTATTTT.

The chain employs TRBV4-3 and TRBJ2-2, with D unresolved. Germline V gene lookup returns CDR1 LGHNA and CDR2 YSLEER. The V end lost 0 bases, the J end lost 0 bases, and 14 bases lay between the germline ends. This CDR3 spans 18 amino acids. The CDR3 DNA follows: TGCGCCAGCAGCCAAGAGTATGTGGGTTCGGCGAACACCGGGGAGCTGTTTTTT. Translating gives CASSQEYVGSANTGELFF.

The V and J genes are TRBV5-1 and TRBJ1-1; TRBD1 is a possible D gene (6 bases). The germline gives CDR1 SGHRS, CDR2 YFSETQ. This CDR3 spans 11 amino acids. Trimming took off 4 bases at V and 8 bases at J, with 9 bases between the two ends. This CDR3 reads CASSRGQEAFF. DNA of the CDR3: TGCGCCAGCAGCCGCGGACAGGAAGCTTTCTTT.

The rearrangement joins TRBV27 to TRBJ1-2; D may be TRBD1 (5 bases). V lost 4 bases to trimming and J lost 8 bases, with 23 bases between them. Germline assignment: CDR1 MNHEY and CDR2 SMNVEV (reference sequence). CDR3 length: 16 amino acids. The CDR3 sequence: CASSSYPKKTETGYTF. The CDR3 DNA reads as TGTGCCAGCAGTTCTTACCCAAAAAAGACAGAGACGGGCTACACCTTC.

The chain is built from TRBV19 and TRBJ2-2; TRBD1 aligns across 9 bases. Trimming at V came to 2 bases and at J to 3 bases, leaving 1 base not matched to a gene. Germline CDR1 and CDR2: LNHDA and SQIVND (reference sequence). The CDR3 has 15 residues. This CDR3 reads CASSIRQGDTGELFF. CDR3 sequence (DNA): TGTGCCAGTAGTATAAGACAGGGGGACACCGGGGAGCTGTTTTTT. Drawing the rest from reference TRBV19 and TRBJ2-2, the complete variable domain is DGGITQSPKYLFRKEGQNVTLSCEQNLNHDAMYWYRQDPGQGLRLIYYSQIVNDFQKGDIAEGYSVSREKKESFPLTVTSAQKNPTAFYLCASSIRQGDTGELFFGEGSRLTVL.

This clone occurred a few times. The V and J genes are TRBV7-9 and TRBJ2-6; weak D call: TRBD1 (6 bases). The CDR3 length is 18 residues. The V end lost 4 bases, the J end lost 3 bases, and 19 bases lay between the germline ends. Germline lookup yields CDR1 SEHNR and CDR2 FQNEAQ (reference sequence). Written as DNA, the CDR3 is TGTGCCAGCAGCTACGAAACAGGGTACGAACGTGGGGCCAACGTCCTGACTTTC. It is translated as CASSYETGYERGANVLTF.

This chain links TRBV6-6 with TRBJ2-7; 13 nucleotides align to TRBD2. With 6 bases clipped from V and 3 bases from J, the junction kept 2 bases outside the gene matches. This CDR3 contains 14 residues. Germline lookup yields CDR1 MNHNY and CDR2 SVGAGI (reference sequence). The CDR3 nucleotides are TGTGCCAGCAGGCGGACTAGCGGGAGCTACGAGCAGTACTTC. Translation gives CASRRTSGSYEQYF.

CDR3 DNA: TGTGCCAGTAGTATCCCAAGGAGCAATCAGCCCCAGCATTTT. It encodes CASSIPRSNQPQHF. This sequence joins TRBV19 and TRBJ1-5; D is ambiguous. CDR1 is LNHDA, CDR2 SQIVND, per germline (reference sequence). The CDR3 is 14 amino acids. The V gene lost 3 bases and the J gene lost 1 base, with 7 bases spanning the gap.

The rearrangement links TRBV19 to TRBJ2-3; D gene ambiguous. The CDR3 is made up of 13 amino acids. Deletions cut 4 bases from V and 6 bases from J, with 11 bases between. Germline V gives CDR1 LNHDA, CDR2 SQIVND (reference sequence). In DNA form, the CDR3 reads TGTGCCAGTAGTAACTCCGAGGCGGATACGCAGTATTTT. Translated, it gives CASSNSEADTQYF. Using reference TRBV19 and TRBJ2-3 for the parts outside the CDR3, the full variable domain is DGGITQSPKYLFRKEGQNVTLSCEQNLNHDAMYWYRQDPGQGLRLIYYSQIVNDFQKGDIAEGYSVSREKKESFPLTVTSAQKNPTAFYLCASSNSEADTQYFGPGTRLTVL.